This passage covers 14 T cell receptor beta chains from one sample sequenced in a study of shared clonotypes between healthy human individuals. The method was immunoSEQ multiplex PCR; TCRdb's version includes in-frame clones alone and lacks a portion of them. The table lists approximately 980,000 clones, 70% to 85% of them singletons, with about 1.5% in the top ten. Sequenced sample: memory CD4+ T cells sorted from blood. Regarding subset: CD45RA-negative fraction. The receptors here all came from a man between 18 and 29 years old in good health.

The rearrangement links TRBV5-1 to TRBJ1-1, with 8 bases fitting TRBD1. The CDR3 loop spans 13 amino acids. V shed 4 bases and J 7 bases; nucleotides not matched to a gene: 6. Germline CDR1 SGHRS, CDR2 YFSETQ. The chain's CDR3 is CASSGGQEYEAFF. The CDR3 DNA sequence: TGCGCCAGCAGCGGGGGACAGGAATATGAAGCTTTCTTT. Complete variable domain (other parts from reference TRBV5-1 and TRBJ1-1): KAGVTQTPRYLIKTRGQQVTLSCSPISGHRSVSWYQQTPGQGLQFLFEYFSETQRNKGNFPGRFSGRQFSNSRSEMNVSTLELGDSALYLCASSGGQEYEAFFGQGTRLTVV.

This chain connects TRBV5-1 to TRBJ2-6; D perhaps matches TRBD2 (5 bases). Trimming took 1 base from V and 4 from J, leaving 18 bases between them. This CDR3 comprises 18 residues. Germline-derived CDR1 and CDR2 are SGHRS and YFSETQ. CDR3 sequence (DNA): TGCGCCAGCAGCTTGACGTACGTTGCGGGTGTAGGGGCCAACGTCCTGACTTTC. This sequence encodes CASSLTYVAGVGANVLTF.

This clone came up a few times. This chain links TRBV6-1 with TRBJ2-7; 12 nucleotides align to TRBD1. Per germline, CDR1 MNHNS and CDR2 SASEGT. This CDR3 has 13 amino acids. J was trimmed by 6 bases and V by 8 bases; bases with no gene match: 5. The CDR3 region has the DNA TGTGCCAGCCGGGACAGGGGGCCCCCCGAGCAGTACTTC. Residues: CASRDRGPPEQYF.

This sequence joins TRBV6-5 and TRBJ1-5; D may be TRBD1 (5 bases). The germline CDR1 and CDR2 sequences are MNHEY and SVGAGI. Trimming removed 9 bases from V and 3 bases from J, with 12 bases in between. The CDR3 is 13 amino acids. CDR3 loop: CASARGSNQPQHF. The CDR3 DNA reads TGTGCCAGTGCTCGGGGGTCCAATCAGCCCCAGCATTTT.

The rearrangement joins TRBV2 to TRBJ1-2; tentative D call: TRBD1 (6 bases). The V gene's germline CDR1 is SNHLY and CDR2 FYNNEI. This CDR3 is built from 11 residues. V was cut by 8 bases and J by 5 bases, with 9 bases left in between. The CDR3 region has the DNA TGTGCCAGCGGGGGCACATATGGCTACACCTTC. Protein: CASGGTYGYTF. Full variable domain (outside the CDR3, taken from reference TRBV2 and TRBJ1-2): EPEVTQTPSHQVTQMGQEVILRCVPISNHLYFYWYRQILGQKVEFLVSFYNNEISEKSEIFDDQFSVERPDGSNFTLKIRSTKLEDSAMYFCASGGTYGYTFGSGTRLTVV.

This rearrangement joins TRBV19 to TRBJ1-1; D gene unclear. Germline CDR1 LNHDA, CDR2 SQIVND (reference sequence). Trimming removed 6 bases from V and 1 base from J, with 15 bases in between. There are 15 residues in the CDR3. CDR3 amino acids: CASRRGRTENTEAFF. CDR3 bases: TGTGCCAGTAGACGCGGACGAACCGAGAACACTGAAGCTTTCTTT.

This chain connects TRBV29-1 to TRBJ1-1; D unclear. This CDR3 has 12 residues. Germline V gene data show CDR1 as SQVTM and CDR2 as ANQGSEA. V was cut by 7 bases and J by 1 base, with 10 bases left in between. The DNA of the CDR3 is TGCAGCGCCAGTGTAACGAACACTGAAGCTTTCTTT. It codes for CSASVTNTEAFF. The variable domain in full, with the rest retrieved from reference TRBV29-1 and TRBJ1-1, is SAVISQKPSRDICQRGTSLTIQCQVDSQVTMMFWYRQQPGQSLTLIATANQGSEATYESGFVIDKFPISRPNLTFSTLTVSNMSPEDSSIYLCSASVTNTEAFFGQGTRLTVV.

The chain recombines TRBV18 with TRBJ1-1, with D hard to call. The CDR3 length is 16 residues. CDR1 and CDR2 from the germline V gene are KGHSH and LQKENI. Trimming took off 3 bases at V and 5 bases at J, with 19 bases between the two ends. The CDR3 nucleotides read TGTGCCAGCTCACCGAACAGAGGAGGGCAAGGGACTGAAGCTTTCTTT. Its translation: CASSPNRGGQGTEAFF.

In regard to this clone: The sample contains more than one DNA sequence encoding this CDR3. The chain links TRBV5-6 to TRBJ1-2; 7 bases align to TRBD1. The CDR3 loop spans 13 amino acids. Per the germline V gene, CDR1 is SGHDT and CDR2 is YYEEEE. Trimming removed 3 bases from V and 5 bases from J; junction bases left unmatched: 4. CDR3 nucleotides: TGTGCCAGCAGCTCCGGGACAGCATATGGCTACACCTTC. Protein product: CASSSGTAYGYTF.

V gene TRBV7-9 combines with J gene TRBJ1-1; D gene ambiguous. There are 12 residues in the CDR3. Germline V gives CDR1 SEHNR, CDR2 FQNEAQ (reference sequence). V lost 2 bases and J 5 bases, leaving 6 bases between the germline ends. The CDR3 protein is CASSLFSTEAFF. DNA for the CDR3: TGTGCCAGCAGCTTATTCTCGACTGAAGCTTTCTTT.

The J gene is TRBJ1-5, the V gene TRBV21-1; the tabulated D call, TRBD1, remains unverified against the DNA. TRBV21-1 is a documented pseudogene. The CDR3 runs 22 residues. CDR3 loop: CASSKTECQGQGGTLVHQPQHF. CDR3 coding DNA: TGTGCCAGCAGCAAAACGGAATGTCAGGGACAGGGTGGAACTTTGGTACATCAGCCCCAGCATTTT.

The chain is built from TRBV18 and TRBJ2-5; tentatively, D is TRBD1 (6 bases). CDR1 is KGHSH, CDR2 LQKENI, per germline. This CDR3 spans 13 amino acids. Trimming stripped 1 base from V and 7 bases from J, with 10 bases between. The DNA for the CDR3 is TGTGCCAGCTCACCACAGGGGGACGGGACCCAGTACTTC. This sequence encodes CASSPQGDGTQYF.

The genes are TRBV9 and TRBJ2-7; TRBD2 aligns across 8 bases. CDR3 length: 13 residues. Germline V gene lookup returns CDR1 SGDLS and CDR2 YYNGEE. After removal of 4 bases from V and 3 bases from J, the junction contained 3 bases not matched to a gene. DNA for the CDR3: TGTGCCAGCAGCCGGGGGGGCAGCTACGAGCAGTACTTC. As protein: CASSRGGSYEQYF. The complete variable domain, with remaining parts taken from reference TRBV9 and TRBJ2-7, reads DSGVTQTPKHLITATGQRVTLRCSPRSGDLSVYWYQQSLDQGLQFLIQYYNGEERAKGNILERFSAQQFPDLHSELNLSSLELGDSALYFCASSRGGSYEQYFGPGTRLTVT.

The V and J genes are TRBV7-9 and TRBJ1-6, with D uncertain. The CDR3 covers 14 residues. Trimming left V 5 bases short and J 0 bases short, with 5 bases between. CDR1 is SEHNR and CDR2 is FQNEAQ in the germline V gene (reference sequence). The CDR3 DNA follows: TGTGCCAGCAGCCCCGGCTCCTATAATTCACCCCTCCACTTT. Protein: CASSPGSYNSPLHF.